The 17 T cell receptor beta chains in this list originate from one sample, sequenced in a study of T-cell reconstitution after alpha-beta-depleted transplantation in children. TCRbeta library construction was performed incorporating unique molecular identifiers. A single record per CDR3 protein comes from TCRdb applying MiXCR to the PCR reads. The table includes 550,000 to 800,000 distinct CDR3 sequences, under 15% detected once. The sequencing used PBMCs, collected before TCRalphabeta/CD19-depleted stem cell transplant. These receptors came from a girl aged 2 to 9 with congenital amegakaryocytic thrombocytopenia, due to receive a stem cell transplant.

This clonotype was found many times. A read error may account for a junction end that differs from germline. The rearrangement links TRBV29-1 to TRBJ1-2; 8 bases are shared with TRBD1. The CDR3 sequence is 12 residues long. Germline V gene sequence: CDR1 SQVTM, CDR2 ANQGSEA. CDR3 sequence reads: CSVDHRRDRLPF. Here the CDR3 DNA reads TGCAGCGTTGACCACCGGCGGGACAGGTTACCGTTC.

This clonotype has at least ten counts. The chain has TRBV20-1 and TRBJ2-7; 10 bases are shared with TRBD1. Germline CDR1 is DFQATT and CDR2 is SNEGSKA (reference sequence). Trimming cost V 6 bases and J 2 bases; bases outside gene matches: 16. The CDR3 has 17 amino acids. The CDR3: CSAAATGGNLDTYEQYF. In nucleotides, the CDR3 is TGCAGTGCCGCCGCGACAGGGGGCAATCTTGATACCTACGAGCAGTACTTC.

This chain connects TRBV5-1 to TRBJ2-3, with D perhaps matching TRBD2 (5 bases). V was trimmed by 3 bases and J by 12 bases, leaving 14 bases between them. Germline lookup yields CDR1 SGHRS and CDR2 YFSETQ. The CDR3 sequence is 12 residues long. CDR3 nucleotides: TGCGCCAGCAGCTGGGAGTTAGGCAGACAGTATTTT. Its translation is CASSWELGRQYF.

This clonotype turned up a few times. This rearrangement joins TRBV9 to TRBJ2-1; 8 bases are shared with TRBD1. The CDR3 totals 13 residues. Germline CDR1 reads SGDLS; CDR2 reads YYNGEE. V was clipped by 3 bases and J by 10 bases; unmatched bases: 6. The CDR3 spells CASSGHRGREQFF. CDR3 bases: TGTGCCAGCAGCGGCCACAGGGGGAGGGAGCAGTTCTTC.

The rearrangement joins TRBV5-5 to TRBJ2-5; D is uncertain. This CDR3 spans 14 amino acids. Trimming removed 3 bases at V and 1 base at J, with 10 bases between. Germline CDR1 SGHKS, CDR2 YYEKEE (reference sequence). The CDR3 nucleotides read TGTGCCAGCAGCTGGTGGGGTGCCCAAGAGACCCAGTACTTC. Protein sequence: CASSWWGAQETQYF.

This clonotype was seen many times. This rearrangement joins TRBV5-1 to TRBJ2-1, with a possible D match to TRBD1 (5 bases). The CDR3 has 14 amino acids. Germline V gives CDR1 SGHRS, CDR2 YFSETQ. V was clipped by 4 bases and J by 5 bases, with 13 bases between them. CDR3 in amino acids: CASSPDGANNEQFF. CDR3 sequence (DNA): TGCGCCAGCAGCCCAGATGGGGCTAACAATGAGCAGTTCTTC. The full variable domain, its missing parts supplied by reference TRBV5-1 and TRBJ2-1, is KAGVTQTPRYLIKTRGQQVTLSCSPISGHRSVSWYQQTPGQGLQFLFEYFSETQRNKGNFPGRFSGRQFSNSRSEMNVSTLELGDSALYLCASSPDGANNEQFFGPGTRLTVL.

This clonotype was recorded many times. The chain couples TRBV5-1 to TRBJ2-1, with D maybe TRBD2 (7 bases). The CDR3 covers 15 residues. Germline V gene sequence: CDR1 SGHRS, CDR2 YFSETQ. The V end was cut by 7 bases, the J end by 10 bases, with 24 bases between. In DNA, the CDR3 is TGCGCCAGCGTCGAAGTAGCGGGCGACAGGTGGGAGCAGTTCTTC. It translates to CASVEVAGDRWEQFF.

J is TRBJ2-1 and V is TRBV7-2, with 7 bases lining up with TRBD2. Germline lookup yields CDR1 SGHTA and CDR2 FQGNSA. After removal of 5 bases from V and 8 bases from J, the junction contained 12 bases not matched to a gene. This CDR3 has 15 residues. The CDR3 reads CASSARLASIHEQFF. The CDR3 DNA is TGTGCCAGCAGCGCCCGACTAGCTTCTATCCATGAGCAGTTCTTC.

This clonotype was seen many times. Relative to the germline gene, one junction end is altered; a read error may explain this. This chain links TRBV5-1 with TRBJ2-5, with D unresolved. The germline gives CDR1 SGHRS, CDR2 YFSETQ. This CDR3 spans 12 amino acids. CDR3 region: CASSLEQETQYF. The CDR3 DNA sequence: TGTGCCAGCAGTTTAGAACAAGAGACCCAGTACTTC.

The table lists this clonotype with many counts. The chain uses TRBV20-1 and TRBJ1-5; D is unresolved. The germline gives CDR1 DFQATT, CDR2 SNEGSKA (reference sequence). Trimming took 3 bases from V and 4 from J, leaving 10 bases between them. CDR3 length: 13 amino acids. The CDR3 loop is CSASVLGNQPQHF. CDR3 sequence (DNA): TGCAGTGCTAGCGTCCTCGGTAATCAGCCCCAGCATTTT.

This clonotype was observed a handful of times. The chain joins TRBV21-1 to TRBJ2-5. TRBV21-1 is assigned pseudogene status. The CDR3 runs to 14 residues. As DNA, the CDR3 is TGTGCCAGCAGTTTCAACAGAATGTTGGAGACCCAGTACTTC. It is translated as CASSFNRMLETQYF.

This clonotype was seen many times. The gene calls are TRBV20-1 and TRBJ1-2, with 9 nucleotides matching TRBD1. This CDR3 comprises 17 residues. The germline CDR1 and CDR2 sequences are DFQATT and SNEGSKA (reference sequence). The V segment lost 3 bases and the J segment 5 bases; nucleotides outside the gene matches: 16. The CDR3 here is CSASKSGRRQGVYGYTF. The CDR3, as DNA: TGCAGTGCTAGCAAATCGGGGAGAAGACAGGGGGTATATGGCTACACCTTC.

The chain is built from TRBV4-1 and TRBJ2-1, with 10 bases that match TRBD2. CDR1 and CDR2 (germline): MGHRA, YSYEKL. This CDR3 comprises 16 residues. V lost 4 bases and J lost 5; bases outside the gene matches: 8. The CDR3 bases are TGCGCCAGCAGCCGTGCCGGACTAGCGGACGACAATGAGCAGTTCTTC. As protein: CASSRAGLADDNEQFF.

J is TRBJ2-1 and V is TRBV19, with D tentatively TRBD2 (6 bases). V was clipped by 6 bases and J by 8 bases, with 14 bases between them. The germline V gene has CDR1 LNHDA and CDR2 SQIVND (reference sequence). CDR3 length: 13 amino acids. Here the CDR3 DNA reads TGTGCCAGTAGGAAGGCGGGGTACGATGAGCAGTTCTTC. The encoded protein is CASRKAGYDEQFF.

The chain combines TRBV20-1 with TRBJ2-1; perhaps D is TRBD1 or TRBD2 (6 bases each). V lost 1 base, J lost 4 bases, and 14 bases lay in between. CDR1 DFQATT and CDR2 SNEGSKA come from the germline V gene (reference sequence). The CDR3 runs to 15 residues. CDR3 DNA sequence: TGCAGTGCTAGAGTAGAGGGGGGTTGGTACAATGAGCAGTTCTTC. This gives the protein CSARVEGGWYNEQFF.

This clonotype has a count of ten or more. The rearrangement uses TRBV5-6 and TRBJ2-1; 7 bases match TRBD2. Per germline, CDR1 SGHDT and CDR2 YYEEEE. The CDR3 spans 15 residues. V shed 1 base and J 8 bases; nucleotides not matched to a gene: 9. The chain's CDR3 is CASSLLGRLRDEQFF. The CDR3 nucleotides are TGTGCCAGCAGCTTGCTCGGGAGGCTCAGGGATGAGCAGTTCTTC.

Regarding this clonotype: This CDR3 fails to terminate in the conserved phenylalanine or tryptophan, so it likely reflects a read error. This sequence joins TRBV5-1 and TRBJ1-2; D is undetermined. The V gene lost 2 bases and the J gene lost 4 bases, with 9 bases spanning the gap. The germline V gene encodes CDR1 SGHRS and CDR2 YFSETQ. This CDR3 contains 13 residues. The CDR3 DNA follows: TGCGCCAGCAGCTTCGAACGGAGCTATGGCTACACCTAC. This codes for CASSFERSYGYTY.